The T cell receptor (beta chain) described here comes from a study of patients and donors after allogeneic stem cell transplantation. The trim removed 5 bases at V and 7 bases at J, leaving 4 bases unmatched. The CDR3 totals 12 residues. The germline CDR1 and CDR2 sequences are SGHNT and YENEEA. MiXCR, run by TCRdb on the RT-PCR reads, gives a single entry per CDR3 protein. Of 410,000 or so distinct CDR3 sequences in the sample, 16% were seen once. This clonotype was obtained from a human donor who was either an allogeneic HSCT recipient or a stem cell or donor lymphocyte infusion donor (not recorded which). It is not recorded whose cells these are; they may come from a transplant donor. The chain carries TRBV11-3 and TRBJ1-1, with 7 bases lining up with TRBD1. The sequenced material came from blood, either unsorted or a sorted T cell fraction (not recorded which). In DNA, the CDR3 is TGTGCCAGCAGCAAAACAGGGGTTGAAGCTTTCTTT. Translation gives CASSKTGVEAFF.